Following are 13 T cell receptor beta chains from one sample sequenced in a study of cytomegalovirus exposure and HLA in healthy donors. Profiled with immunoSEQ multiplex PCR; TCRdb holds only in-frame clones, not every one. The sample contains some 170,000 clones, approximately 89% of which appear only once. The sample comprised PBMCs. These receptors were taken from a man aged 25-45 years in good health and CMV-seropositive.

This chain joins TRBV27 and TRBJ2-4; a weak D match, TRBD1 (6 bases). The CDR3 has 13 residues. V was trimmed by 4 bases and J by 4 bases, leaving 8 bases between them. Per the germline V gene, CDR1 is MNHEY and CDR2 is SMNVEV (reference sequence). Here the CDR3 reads CASSYGQKNIQYF. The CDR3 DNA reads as TGTGCCAGCAGTTACGGACAGAAAAACATTCAGTACTTC.

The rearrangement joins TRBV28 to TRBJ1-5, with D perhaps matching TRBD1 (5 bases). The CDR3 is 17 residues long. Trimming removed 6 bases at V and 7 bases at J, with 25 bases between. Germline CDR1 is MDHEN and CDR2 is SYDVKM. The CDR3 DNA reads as TGTGCCAGCAGCCCGGGGGGGGGTCACGGTAGGTCGCAGCCCCAGCATTTT. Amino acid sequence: CASSPGGGHGRSQPQHF.

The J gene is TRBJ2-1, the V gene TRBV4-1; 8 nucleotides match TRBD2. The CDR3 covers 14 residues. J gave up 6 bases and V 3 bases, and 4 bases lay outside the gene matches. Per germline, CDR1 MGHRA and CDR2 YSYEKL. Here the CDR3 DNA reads TGCGCCAGCAGCCATGTAGCGGGGAGCAATGAGCAGTTCTTC. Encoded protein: CASSHVAGSNEQFF.

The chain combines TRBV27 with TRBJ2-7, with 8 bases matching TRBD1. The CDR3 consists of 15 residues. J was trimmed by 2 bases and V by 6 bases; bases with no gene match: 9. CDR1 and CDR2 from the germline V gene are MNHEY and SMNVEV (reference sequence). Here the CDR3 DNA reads TGTGCCAGCAGAAGTGGACAGGGCTTCCCCTACGAGCAGTACTTC. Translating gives CASRSGQGFPYEQYF.

This chain's CDR3 is CASSLLTGVGPRTGELFF. CDR3 in DNA: TGCGCCAGCAGCTTGTTGACGGGAGTGGGGCCCCGGACCGGGGAGCTGTTTTTT. This chain links TRBV5-1 with TRBJ2-2, with a weak D call TRBD2 (6 bases). The CDR3 spans 18 residues. Germline V gives CDR1 SGHRS, CDR2 YFSETQ. V was shortened by 1 base and J by 5 bases, with 21 bases between the two germline ends.

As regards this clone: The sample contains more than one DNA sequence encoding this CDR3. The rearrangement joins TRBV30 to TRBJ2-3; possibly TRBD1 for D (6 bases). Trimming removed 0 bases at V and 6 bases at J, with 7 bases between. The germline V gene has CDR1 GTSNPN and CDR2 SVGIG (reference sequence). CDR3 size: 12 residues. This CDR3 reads CAWSVRGDTQYF. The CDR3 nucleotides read TGTGCCTGGAGTGTAAGGGGGGATACGCAGTATTTT. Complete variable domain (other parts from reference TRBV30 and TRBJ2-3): SQTIHQWPATLVQPVGSPLSLECTVEGTSNPNLYWYRQAAGRGLQLLFYSVGIGQISSEVPQNLSASRPQDRQFILSSKKLLLSDSGFYLCAWSVRGDTQYFGPGTRLTVL.

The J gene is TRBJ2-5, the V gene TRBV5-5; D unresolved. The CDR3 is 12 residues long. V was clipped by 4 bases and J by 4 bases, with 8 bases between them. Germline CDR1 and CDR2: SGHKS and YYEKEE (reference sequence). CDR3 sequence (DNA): TGTGCCAGCAGCATAGATTTAGAGACCCAGTACTTC. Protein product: CASSIDLETQYF.

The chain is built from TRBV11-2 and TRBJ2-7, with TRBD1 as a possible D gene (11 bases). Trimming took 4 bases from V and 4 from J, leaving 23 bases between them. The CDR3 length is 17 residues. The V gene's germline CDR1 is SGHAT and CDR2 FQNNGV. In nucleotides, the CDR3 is TGTGCCAGCAGCTCGATAAGCGGGAGGGACAGGGGGTACGAGCAGTACTTC. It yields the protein CASSSISGRDRGYEQYF.

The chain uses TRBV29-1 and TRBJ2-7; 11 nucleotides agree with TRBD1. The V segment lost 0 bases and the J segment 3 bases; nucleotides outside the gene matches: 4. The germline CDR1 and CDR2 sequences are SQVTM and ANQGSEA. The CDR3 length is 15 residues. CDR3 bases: TGCAGCGTTGAAGATCGGGACAGGGGGAACTACGAGCAGTACTTC. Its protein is CSVEDRDRGNYEQYF.

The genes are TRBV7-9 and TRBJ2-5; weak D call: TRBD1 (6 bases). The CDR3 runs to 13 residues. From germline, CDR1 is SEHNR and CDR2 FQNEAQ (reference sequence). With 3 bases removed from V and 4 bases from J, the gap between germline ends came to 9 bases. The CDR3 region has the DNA TGTGCCAGCAGCTTCGGACAGATAGAGACCCAGTACTTC. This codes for CASSFGQIETQYF.

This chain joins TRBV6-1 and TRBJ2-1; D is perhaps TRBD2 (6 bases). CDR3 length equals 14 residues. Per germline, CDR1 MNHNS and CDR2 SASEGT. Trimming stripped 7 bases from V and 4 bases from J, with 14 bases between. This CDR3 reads CASTRGGNYNEQFF. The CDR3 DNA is TGTGCCAGCACGAGGGGCGGGAATTACAATGAGCAGTTCTTC.

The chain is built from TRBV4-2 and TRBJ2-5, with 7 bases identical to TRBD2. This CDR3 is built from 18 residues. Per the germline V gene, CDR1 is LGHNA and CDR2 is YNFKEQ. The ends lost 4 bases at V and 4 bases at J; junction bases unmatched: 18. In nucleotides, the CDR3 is TGTGCCAGCAGCCGCAAGCCCCCGGGACGGGAGGAAGGAGAGACCCAGTACTTC. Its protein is CASSRKPPGREEGETQYF.

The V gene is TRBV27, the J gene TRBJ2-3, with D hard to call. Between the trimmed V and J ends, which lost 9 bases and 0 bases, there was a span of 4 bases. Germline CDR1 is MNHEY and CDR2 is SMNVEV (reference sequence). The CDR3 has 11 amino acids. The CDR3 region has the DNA TGTGCCAGTTCTAGCACAGATACGCAGTATTTT. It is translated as CASSSTDTQYF.